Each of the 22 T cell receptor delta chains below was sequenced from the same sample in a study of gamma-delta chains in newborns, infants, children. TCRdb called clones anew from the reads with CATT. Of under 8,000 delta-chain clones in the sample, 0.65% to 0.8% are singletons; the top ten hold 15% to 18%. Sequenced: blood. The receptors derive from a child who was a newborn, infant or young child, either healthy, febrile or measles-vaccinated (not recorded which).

The CDR3 here is CACDTVLGDTPWDTRQMFF. CDR3 DNA sequence: TGTGCCTGTGACACCGTACTGGGGGATACCCCCTGGGACACCCGACAGATGTTTTTC. V is TRDV2 and J is TRDJ3; 12 bases map to TRDD3. Trimming removed 0 bases from V and 2 bases from J; junction bases left unmatched: 4. This CDR3 is 19 amino acids long. Germline loops: CDR1 GEAIGNYY, CDR2 EKD.

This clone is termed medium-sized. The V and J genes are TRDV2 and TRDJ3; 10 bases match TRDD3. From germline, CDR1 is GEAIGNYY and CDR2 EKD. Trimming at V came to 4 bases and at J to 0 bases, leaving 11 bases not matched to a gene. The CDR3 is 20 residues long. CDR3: CACDRWGDTRGSWDTRQMFF. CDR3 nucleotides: TGTGCCTGTGATCGTTGGGGGGATACGCGGGGCTCCTGGGACACCCGACAGATGTTTTTC.

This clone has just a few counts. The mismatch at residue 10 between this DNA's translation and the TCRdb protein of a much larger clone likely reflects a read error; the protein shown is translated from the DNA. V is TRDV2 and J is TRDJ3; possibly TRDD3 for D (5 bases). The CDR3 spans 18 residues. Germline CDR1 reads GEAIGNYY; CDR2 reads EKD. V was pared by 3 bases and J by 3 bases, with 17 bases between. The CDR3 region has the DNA TGTGCCTGTGACCCCATACGGGGAAGCTTCTGGGACACCCGACAGATGTTTTTC. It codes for CACDPIRGSFWDTRQMFF.

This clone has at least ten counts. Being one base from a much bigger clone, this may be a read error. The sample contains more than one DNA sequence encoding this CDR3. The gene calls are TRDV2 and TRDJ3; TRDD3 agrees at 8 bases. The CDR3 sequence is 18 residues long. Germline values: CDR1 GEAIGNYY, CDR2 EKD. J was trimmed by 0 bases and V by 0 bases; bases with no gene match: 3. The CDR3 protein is CACDTVLGGSWDTRQMFF. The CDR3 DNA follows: TGTGCCTGTGACACCGTACTGGGGGGCTCCTGGGACACCCGACAGATGTTTTTC.

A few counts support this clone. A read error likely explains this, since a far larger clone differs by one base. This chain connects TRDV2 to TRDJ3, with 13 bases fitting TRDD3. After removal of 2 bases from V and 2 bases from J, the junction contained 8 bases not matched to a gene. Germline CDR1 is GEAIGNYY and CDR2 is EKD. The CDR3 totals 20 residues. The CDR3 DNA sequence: TGTGCCTGTGACAAAGTACTGGGGGATACGCTCCCCTGGGACACCCGACAGATGTTTTTC. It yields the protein CACDKVLGDTLPWDTRQMFF.

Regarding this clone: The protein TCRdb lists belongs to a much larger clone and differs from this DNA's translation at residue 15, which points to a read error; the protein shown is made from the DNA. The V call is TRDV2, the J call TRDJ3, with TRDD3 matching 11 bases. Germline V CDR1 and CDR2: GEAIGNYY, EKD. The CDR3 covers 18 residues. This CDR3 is CACDTVLGDIWDTRRMFF. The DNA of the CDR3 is TGTGCCTGTGACACCGTACTGGGGGATATTTGGGACACCCGACGGATGTTTTTC.

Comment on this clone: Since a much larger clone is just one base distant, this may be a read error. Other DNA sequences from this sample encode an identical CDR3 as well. The CDR3 region is CACDTVAGGSWDTRQMFF. CDR3 nucleotides: TGCGCCTGTGACACCGTTGCGGGCGGGTCCTGGGACACCCGACAGATGTTTTTC. The V gene is TRDV2, the J gene TRDJ3; D unresolved. The germline gives CDR1 GEAIGNYY, CDR2 EKD. The CDR3 contains 18 residues.

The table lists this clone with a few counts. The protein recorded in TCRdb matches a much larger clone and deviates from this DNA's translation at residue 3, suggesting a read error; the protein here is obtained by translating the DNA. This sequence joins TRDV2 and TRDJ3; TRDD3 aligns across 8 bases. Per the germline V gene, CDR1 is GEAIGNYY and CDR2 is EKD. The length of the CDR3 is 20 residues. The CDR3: CAFDTFTGGHRSWDTRQMFF. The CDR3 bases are TGTGCCTTTGACACCTTTACTGGGGGGCACCGCTCCTGGGACACCCGACAGATGTTTTTC.

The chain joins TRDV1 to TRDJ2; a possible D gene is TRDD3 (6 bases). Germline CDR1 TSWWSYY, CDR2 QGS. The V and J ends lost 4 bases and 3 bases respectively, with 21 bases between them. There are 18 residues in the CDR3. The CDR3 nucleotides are TGTGCTCTTGGGGCCACTACGTCGGGGATTTTGGTGACAGCACAACTCTTCTTT. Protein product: CALGATTSGILVTAQLFF.

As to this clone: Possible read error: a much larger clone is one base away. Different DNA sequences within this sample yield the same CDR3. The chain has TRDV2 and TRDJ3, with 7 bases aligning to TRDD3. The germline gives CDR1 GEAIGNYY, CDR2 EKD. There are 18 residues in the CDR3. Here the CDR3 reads CACAALGSSSWDTRQMFF. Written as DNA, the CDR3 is TGCGCCTGTGCCGCACTGGGGTCGAGCTCCTGGGACACCCGACAGATGTTTTTC.

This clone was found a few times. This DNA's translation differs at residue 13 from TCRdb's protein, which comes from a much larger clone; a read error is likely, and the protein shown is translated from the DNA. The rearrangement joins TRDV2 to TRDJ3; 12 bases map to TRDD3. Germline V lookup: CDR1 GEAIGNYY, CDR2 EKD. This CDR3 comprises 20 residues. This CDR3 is CACDKVLGDTSSCDTRQMFF. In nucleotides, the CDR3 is TGTGCCTGTGACAAAGTACTGGGGGATACCTCCTCCTGCGACACCCGACAGATGTTTTTC.

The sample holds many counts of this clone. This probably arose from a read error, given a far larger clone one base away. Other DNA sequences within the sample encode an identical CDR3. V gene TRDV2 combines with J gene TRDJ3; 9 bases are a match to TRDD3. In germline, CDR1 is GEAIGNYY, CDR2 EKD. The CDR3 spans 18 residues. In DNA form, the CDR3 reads TGCGCCTGTGACACCGGGGGATACAGGTCCTGGGACACCCGACAGATGTTTTTC. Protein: CACDTGGYRSWDTRQMFF.

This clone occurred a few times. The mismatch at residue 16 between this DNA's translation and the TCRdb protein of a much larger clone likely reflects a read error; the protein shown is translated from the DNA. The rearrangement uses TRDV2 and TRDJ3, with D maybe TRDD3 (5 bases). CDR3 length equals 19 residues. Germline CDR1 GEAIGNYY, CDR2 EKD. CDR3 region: CACDIAGGQSSWDTRRMFF. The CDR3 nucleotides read TGTGCCTGTGACATCGCAGGGGGCCAAAGCTCCTGGGACACCCGACGGATGTTTTTC.

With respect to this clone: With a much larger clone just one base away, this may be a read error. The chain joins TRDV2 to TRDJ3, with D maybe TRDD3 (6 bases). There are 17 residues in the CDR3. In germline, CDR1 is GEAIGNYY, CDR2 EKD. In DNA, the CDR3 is TGTGCCTGTGACACCGCTGGGGACTCCCGGGACACCCGACAGATGTTTTTC. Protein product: CACDTAGDSRDTRQMFF.

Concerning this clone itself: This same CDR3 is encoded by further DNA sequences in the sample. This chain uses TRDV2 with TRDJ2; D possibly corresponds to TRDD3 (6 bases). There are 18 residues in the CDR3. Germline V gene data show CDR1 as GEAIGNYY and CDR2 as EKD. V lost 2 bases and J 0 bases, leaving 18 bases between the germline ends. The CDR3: CACDNLLGDASLTAQLFF. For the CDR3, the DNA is TGTGCCTGTGACAACCTACTGGGAGATGCATCTTTGACAGCACAACTCTTCTTT.

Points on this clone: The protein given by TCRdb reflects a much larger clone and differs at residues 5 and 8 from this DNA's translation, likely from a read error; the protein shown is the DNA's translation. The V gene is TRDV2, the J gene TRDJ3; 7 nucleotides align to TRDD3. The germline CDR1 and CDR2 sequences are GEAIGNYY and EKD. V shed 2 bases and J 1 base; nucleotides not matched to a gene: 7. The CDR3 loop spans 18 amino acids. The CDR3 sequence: CACDIGGCRSWDTRQMFF. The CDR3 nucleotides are TGTGCCTGTGACATCGGGGGATGCAGGTCCTGGGACACCCGACAGATGTTTTTC.

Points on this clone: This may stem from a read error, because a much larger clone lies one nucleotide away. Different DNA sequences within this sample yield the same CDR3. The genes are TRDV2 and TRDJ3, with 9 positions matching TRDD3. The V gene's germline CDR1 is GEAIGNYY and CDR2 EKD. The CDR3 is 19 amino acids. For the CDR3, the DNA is TGTGCCTGTGACACCGGTAACTGGGGGAGCTCCTGGGATACCCGACAGATGTTTTTC. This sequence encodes CACDTGNWGSSWDTRQMFF.

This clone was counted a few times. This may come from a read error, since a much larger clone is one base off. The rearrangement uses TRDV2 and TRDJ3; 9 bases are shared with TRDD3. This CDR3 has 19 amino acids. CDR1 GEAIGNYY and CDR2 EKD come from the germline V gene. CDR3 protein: CARDTGGILSSWDTRQMFF. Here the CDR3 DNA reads TGTGCCCGTGACACTGGGGGAATCCTCAGCTCCTGGGACACCCGACAGATGTTTTTC.

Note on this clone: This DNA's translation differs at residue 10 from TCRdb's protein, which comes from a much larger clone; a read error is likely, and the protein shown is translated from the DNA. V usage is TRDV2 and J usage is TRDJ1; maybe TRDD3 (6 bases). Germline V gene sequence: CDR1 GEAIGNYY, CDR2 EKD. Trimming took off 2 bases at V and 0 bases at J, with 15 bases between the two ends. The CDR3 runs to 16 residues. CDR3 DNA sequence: TGTGCCTGTGACATAAGGTGGGGATCCCACACCGATAAACTCATCTTT. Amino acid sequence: CACDIRWGSHTDKLIF.

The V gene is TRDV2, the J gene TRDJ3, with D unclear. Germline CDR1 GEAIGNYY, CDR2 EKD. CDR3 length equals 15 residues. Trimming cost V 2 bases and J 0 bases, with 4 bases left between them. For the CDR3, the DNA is TGTGCCTGTGACAAAATCTCCTGGGACACCCGACAGATGTTTTTC. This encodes CACDKISWDTRQMFF.

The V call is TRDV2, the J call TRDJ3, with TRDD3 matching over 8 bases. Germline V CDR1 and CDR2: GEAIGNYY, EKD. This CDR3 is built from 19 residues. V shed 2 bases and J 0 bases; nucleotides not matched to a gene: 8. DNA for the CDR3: TGTGCCTGTGACAAACTGGGGGCCCGACTCTCCTGGGACACCCGACAGATGTTTTTC. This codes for CACDKLGARLSWDTRQMFF.

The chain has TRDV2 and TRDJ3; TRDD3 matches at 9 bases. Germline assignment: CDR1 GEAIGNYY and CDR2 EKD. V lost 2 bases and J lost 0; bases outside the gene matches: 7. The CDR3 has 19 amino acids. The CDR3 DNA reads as TGTGCCTGTGACATCTGGGGGATTAGGAGCTCCTGGGACACCCGACAGATGTTTTTC. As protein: CACDIWGIRSSWDTRQMFF.